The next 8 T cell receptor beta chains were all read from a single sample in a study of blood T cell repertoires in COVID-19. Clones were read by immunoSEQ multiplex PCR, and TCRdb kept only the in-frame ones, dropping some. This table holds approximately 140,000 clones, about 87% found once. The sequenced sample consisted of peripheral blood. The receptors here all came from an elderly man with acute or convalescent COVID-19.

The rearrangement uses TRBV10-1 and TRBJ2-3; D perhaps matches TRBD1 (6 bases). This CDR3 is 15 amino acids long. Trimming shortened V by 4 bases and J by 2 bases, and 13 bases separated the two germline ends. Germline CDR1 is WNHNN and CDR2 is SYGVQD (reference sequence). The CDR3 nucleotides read TGCGCCAGCAGTGCCCGGGACAACTACACAGATACGCAGTATTTT. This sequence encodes CASSARDNYTDTQYF.

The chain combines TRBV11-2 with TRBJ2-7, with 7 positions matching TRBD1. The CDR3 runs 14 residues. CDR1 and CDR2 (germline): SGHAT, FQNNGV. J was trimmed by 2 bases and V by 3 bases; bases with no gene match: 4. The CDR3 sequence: CASSFGQVPYEQYF. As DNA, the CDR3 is TGTGCCAGCAGCTTCGGACAGGTCCCCTACGAGCAGTACTTC.

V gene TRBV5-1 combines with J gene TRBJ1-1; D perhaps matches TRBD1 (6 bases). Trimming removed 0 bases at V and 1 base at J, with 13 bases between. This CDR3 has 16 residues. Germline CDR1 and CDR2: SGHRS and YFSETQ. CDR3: CASSLASETGNTEAFF. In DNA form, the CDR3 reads TGCGCCAGCAGCTTGGCGTCCGAGACAGGGAACACTGAAGCTTTCTTT.

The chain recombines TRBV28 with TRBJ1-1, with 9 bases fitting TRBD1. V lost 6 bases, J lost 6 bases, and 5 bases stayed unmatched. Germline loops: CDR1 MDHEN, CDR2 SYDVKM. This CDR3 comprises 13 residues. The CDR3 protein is CASRGTGRSEAFF. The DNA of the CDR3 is TGTGCCAGCAGAGGGACAGGGCGTTCTGAAGCTTTCTTT.

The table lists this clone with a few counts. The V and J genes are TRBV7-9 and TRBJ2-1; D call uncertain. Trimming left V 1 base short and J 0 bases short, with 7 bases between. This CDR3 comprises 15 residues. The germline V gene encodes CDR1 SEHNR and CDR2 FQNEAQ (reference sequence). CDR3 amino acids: CASSLGVSSYNEQFF. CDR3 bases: TGTGCCAGCAGCTTAGGCGTGAGCTCCTACAATGAGCAGTTCTTC.

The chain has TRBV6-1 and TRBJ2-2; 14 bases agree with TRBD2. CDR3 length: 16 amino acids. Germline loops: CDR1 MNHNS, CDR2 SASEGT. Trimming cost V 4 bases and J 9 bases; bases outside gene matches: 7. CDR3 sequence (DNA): TGTGCCAGCAGTGGAACGACTAGCGGGAGGGCCTGGGAGCTGTTTTTT. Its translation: CASSGTTSGRAWELFF.

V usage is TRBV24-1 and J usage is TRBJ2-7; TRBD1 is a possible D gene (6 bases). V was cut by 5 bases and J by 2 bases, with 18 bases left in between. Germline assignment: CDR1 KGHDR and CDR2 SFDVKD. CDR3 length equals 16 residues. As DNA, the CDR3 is TGTGCCACCAGTGGGATTACAGGGAGCCCTACCTACGAGCAGTACTTC. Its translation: CATSGITGSPTYEQYF.

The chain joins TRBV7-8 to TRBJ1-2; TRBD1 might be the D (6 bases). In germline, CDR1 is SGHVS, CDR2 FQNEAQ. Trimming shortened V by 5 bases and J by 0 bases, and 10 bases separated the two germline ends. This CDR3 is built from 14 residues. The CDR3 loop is CASSIRTANYGYTF. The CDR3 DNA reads TGTGCCAGCAGCATAAGGACAGCTAACTATGGCTACACCTTC.